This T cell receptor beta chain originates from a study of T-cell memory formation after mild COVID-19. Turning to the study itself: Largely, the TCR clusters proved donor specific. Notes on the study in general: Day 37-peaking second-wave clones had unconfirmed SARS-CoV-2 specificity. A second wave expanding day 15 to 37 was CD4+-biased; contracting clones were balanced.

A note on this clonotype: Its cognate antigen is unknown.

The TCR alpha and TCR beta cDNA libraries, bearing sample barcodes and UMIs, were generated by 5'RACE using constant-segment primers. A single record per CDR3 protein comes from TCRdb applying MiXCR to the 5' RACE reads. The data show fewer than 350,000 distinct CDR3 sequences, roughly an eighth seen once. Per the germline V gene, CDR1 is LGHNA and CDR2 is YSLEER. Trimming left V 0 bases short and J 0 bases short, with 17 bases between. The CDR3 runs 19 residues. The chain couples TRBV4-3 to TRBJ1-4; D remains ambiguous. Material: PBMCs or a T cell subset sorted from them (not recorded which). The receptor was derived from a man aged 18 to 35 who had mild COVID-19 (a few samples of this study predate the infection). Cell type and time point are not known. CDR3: CASSQDTVEYVATNEKLFF. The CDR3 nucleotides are TGCGCCAGCAGCCAAGACACCGTGGAGTACGTTGCAACTAATGAAAAACTGTTTTTT.